This T cell receptor (beta chain) was obtained from a study of blood T cells in healthy people across ages. The study's findings and limits: Relative to aged donors, long-lived donors carried more naive CD4+ cells and displayed higher diversity.

It was with a sample-barcoded 5' primer and a J-beta primer mix that a second PCR of roughly 6 to 11 cycles was run. TCRdb reprocessed the 5' RACE reads with MiXCR, giving one entry per CDR3 protein. This sample has some 1,800,000 distinct CDR3 sequences; about two fifths occur once, and the top ten carry under 30%. The germline V and J ends were trimmed by 5 bases and 10 bases, with 15 bases remaining between them. Germline loops: CDR1 SGHTA, CDR2 FQGNSA. This CDR3 comprises 13 residues. This clonotype has a handful of counts. Its target is not known. This TCR came from a human donor in good health. V and J are TRBV7-2 and TRBJ2-1; possible D gene TRBD2, 6 bases. Sequencing was done on a sample of blood. In DNA form, the CDR3 reads TGTGCCAGCAGCCTGAGGGACTTAACAGAGCAGTTCTTC. Translated, it gives CASSLRDLTEQFF. The full variable domain, completed using reference TRBV7-2 and TRBJ2-1, is GAGVSQSPSNKVTEKGKDVELRCDPISGHTALYWYRQSLGQGLEFLIYFQGNSAPDKSGLPSDRFSAERTGGSVSTLTIQRTQQEDSAVYLCASSLRDLTEQFFGPGTRLTVL.